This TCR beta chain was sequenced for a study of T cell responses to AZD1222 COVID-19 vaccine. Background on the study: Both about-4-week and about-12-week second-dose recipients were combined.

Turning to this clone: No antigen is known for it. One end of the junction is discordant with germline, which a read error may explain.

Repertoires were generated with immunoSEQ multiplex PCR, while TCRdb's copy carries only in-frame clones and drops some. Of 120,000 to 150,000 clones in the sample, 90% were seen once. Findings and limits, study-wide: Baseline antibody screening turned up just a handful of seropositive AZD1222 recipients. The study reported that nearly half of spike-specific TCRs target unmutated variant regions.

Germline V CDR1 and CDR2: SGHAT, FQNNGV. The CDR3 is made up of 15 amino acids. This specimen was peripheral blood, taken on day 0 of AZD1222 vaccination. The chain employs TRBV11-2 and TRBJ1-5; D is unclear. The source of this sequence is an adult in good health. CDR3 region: CASSLDGRPNQPQHF. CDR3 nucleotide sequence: TGTGCCAGCAGCCTAGACGGTCGGCCCAATCAGCCCCAGCATTTT.